This TCR beta chain came from a study of cytomegalovirus exposure and HLA in healthy donors. The CDR3 covers 14 residues. Germline loops: CDR1 MNHNS, CDR2 SASEGT. With 7 bases clipped from V and 4 bases from J, the junction kept 7 bases outside the gene matches. Both 60 Vbeta primers and 13 Jbeta primers went into the PCR. Libraries were prepared by immunoSEQ multiplex PCR; TCRdb keeps only in-frame clonotypes and omits some of them. The listing records 100,000 to 150,000 clones. The specimen sequenced was PBMCs. The V call is TRBV6-1, the J call TRBJ2-7; 10 bases map to TRBD2. The receptor was derived from a woman in her 40s in good health and CMV-seropositive. CDR3 nucleotide sequence: TGTGCCAGCACTTGGACTAGCGGATTATACGAGCAGTACTTC. It yields the protein CASTWTSGLYEQYF.